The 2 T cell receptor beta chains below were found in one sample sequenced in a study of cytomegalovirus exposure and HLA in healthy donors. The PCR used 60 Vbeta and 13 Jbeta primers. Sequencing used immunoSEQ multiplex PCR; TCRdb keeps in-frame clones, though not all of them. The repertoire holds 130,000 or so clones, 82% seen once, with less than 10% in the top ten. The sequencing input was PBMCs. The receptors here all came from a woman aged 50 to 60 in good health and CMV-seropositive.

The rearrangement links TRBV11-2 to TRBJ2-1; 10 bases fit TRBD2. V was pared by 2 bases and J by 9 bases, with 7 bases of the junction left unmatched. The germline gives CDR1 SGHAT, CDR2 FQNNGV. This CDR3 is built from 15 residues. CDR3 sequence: CASSLRLAGYREQFF. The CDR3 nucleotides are TGTGCCAGCAGCTTAAGACTAGCGGGTTACCGTGAGCAGTTCTTC. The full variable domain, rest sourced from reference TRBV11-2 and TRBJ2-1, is EAGVAQSPRYKIIEKRQSVAFWCNPISGHATLYWYQQILGQGPKLLIQFQNNGVVDDSQLPKDRFSAERLKGVDSTLKIQPAKLEDSAVYLCASSLRLAGYREQFFGPGTRLTVL.

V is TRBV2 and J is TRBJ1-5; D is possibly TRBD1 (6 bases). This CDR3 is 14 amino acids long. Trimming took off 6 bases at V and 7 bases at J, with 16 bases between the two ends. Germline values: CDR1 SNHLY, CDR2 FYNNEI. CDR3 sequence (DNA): TGTGCCAGCAGCCCGGAACAGGGAGTACAGCCCCAGCATTTT. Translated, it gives CASSPEQGVQPQHF. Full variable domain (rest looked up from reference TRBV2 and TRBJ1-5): EPEVTQTPSHQVTQMGQEVILRCVPISNHLYFYWYRQILGQKVEFLVSFYNNEISEKSEIFDDQFSVERPDGSNFTLKIRSTKLEDSAMYFCASSPEQGVQPQHFGDGTRLSIL.